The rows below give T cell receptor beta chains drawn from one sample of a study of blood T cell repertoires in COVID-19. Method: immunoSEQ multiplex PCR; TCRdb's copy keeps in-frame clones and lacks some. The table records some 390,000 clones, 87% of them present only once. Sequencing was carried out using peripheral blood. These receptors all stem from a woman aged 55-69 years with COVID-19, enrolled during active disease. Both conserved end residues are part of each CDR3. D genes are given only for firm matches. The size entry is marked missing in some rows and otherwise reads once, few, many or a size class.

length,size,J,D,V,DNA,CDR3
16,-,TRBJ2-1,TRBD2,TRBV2,TGTGCCAGCAGGGGCCCGAAGGCTAGCGGGGGAGTTGAGCAGTTCTTC,CASRGPKASGGVEQFF
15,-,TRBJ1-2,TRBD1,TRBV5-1,TGCGCCAGCAGCTTGGTGGGACAGGGTAGCCGCGGCTACACCTTC,CASSLVGQGSRGYTF
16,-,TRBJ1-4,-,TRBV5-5,TGTGCCAGCACCAAGACAGGCCCCTCAACTAATGAAAAACTGTTTTTT,CASTKTGPSTNEKLFF
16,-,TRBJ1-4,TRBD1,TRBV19,TGTGCCAGTAGTATCGGACAGGGGACAACTAATGAAAAACTGTTTTTT,CASSIGQGTTNEKLFF
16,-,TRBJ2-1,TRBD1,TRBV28,TGTGCCAGCAGTCGAATGACAGGGGCGGTTGACAATGAGCAGTTCTTC,CASSRMTGAVDNEQFF
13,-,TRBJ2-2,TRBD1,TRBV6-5,TGTGCAGGGAGCCCCACAGGGGCAGGGGAGCTGTTTTTT,CAGSPTGAGELFF
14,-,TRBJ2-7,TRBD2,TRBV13,TGTGCCAGCAGCTTACCGGGGGGGTCCTACGAGCAGTACTTC,CASSLPGGSYEQYF
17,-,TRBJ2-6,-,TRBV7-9,TGTGCCAGCAGCTTAGCGCTCGCGGGTATTGGGGCCAACGTCCTGACTTTC,CASSLALAGIGANVLTF
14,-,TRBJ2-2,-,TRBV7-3,TGTGCCAGCCGGGGGGCCGGCGGGACCGGGGAGCTGTTTTTT,CASRGAGGTGELFF
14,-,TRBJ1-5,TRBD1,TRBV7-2,TGTGCCAGCAGCCAAAGACAGGGAAATCAGCCCCAGCATTTT,CASSQRQGNQPQHF
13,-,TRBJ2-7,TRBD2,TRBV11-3,TGTGCCAGCAGCTTAGGGACTAGCGCCGAGCAGTACTTC,CASSLGTSAEQYF
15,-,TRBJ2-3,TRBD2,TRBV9,TGTGCCAGCAGCGTTCGGACTAGCGGCACAGATACGCAGTATTTT,CASSVRTSGTDTQYF
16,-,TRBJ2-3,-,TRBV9,TGTGCCAGCAGCGTGGGAGCCCACGCTAGCACAGATACGCAGTATTTT,CASSVGAHASTDTQYF
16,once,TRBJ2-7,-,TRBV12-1,TGTGCCAGCAGCTTTGAGGTACAGGGGGTTCCCTACGAGCAGTACTTC,CASSFEVQGVPYEQYF
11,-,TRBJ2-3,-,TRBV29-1,TGCAGCGTTGTGGCTGCCGATACGCAGTATTTT,CSVVAADTQYF
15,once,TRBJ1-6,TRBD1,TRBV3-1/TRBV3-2,TGTGCCAGCAGCACACAGGGGGCATATAATTCACCCCTCCACTTT,CASSTQGAYNSPLHF
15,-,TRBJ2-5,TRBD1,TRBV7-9,TGTGCCAGCAGCTTCCGGGACAGCTTACAAGAGACCCAGTACTTC,CASSFRDSLQETQYF
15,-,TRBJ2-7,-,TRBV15,TGTGCCACCAGCAGAGAGCGGGGCTTCGGGTACGAGCAGTACTTC,CATSRERGFGYEQYF
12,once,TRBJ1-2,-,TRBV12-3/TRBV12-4,TGTGCCAGCAGCCTGCCGGGGAGGGGCTACACCTTC,CASSLPGRGYTF
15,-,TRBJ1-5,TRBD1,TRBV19,TGTGCCAGTAGTACCTTAACAGGGGGCAAGCAGCCCCAGCATTTT,CASSTLTGGKQPQHF
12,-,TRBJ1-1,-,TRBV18,TGTGCCAGCTCACCAGGGCCGACTGAAGCTTTCTTT,CASSPGPTEAFF
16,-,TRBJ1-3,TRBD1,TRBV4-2,TGTGCCAGCAGCCAAGAGTCCGCGACAGGGGGAAACACCATATATTTT,CASSQESATGGNTIYF
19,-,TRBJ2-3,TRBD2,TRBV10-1,TGCGCCAGCAGTGAGTCGGAGACTAGCGGGGGGGCCGGCACAGATACGCAGTATTTT,CASSESETSGGAGTDTQYF
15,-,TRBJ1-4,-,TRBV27,TGTGCCAGCACCCTAAGGAAGGGGACTAATGAAAAACTGTTTTTT,CASTLRKGTNEKLFF
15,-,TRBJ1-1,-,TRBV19,TGTGCCAGTAGTATAGCTGGCAGAATGAACACTGAAGCTTTCTTT,CASSIAGRMNTEAFF
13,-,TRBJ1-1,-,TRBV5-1,TGCGCCAGCAGCTTCGACTTTCGAGGTGAAGCTTTCTTT,CASSFDFRGEAFF
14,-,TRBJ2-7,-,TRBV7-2,TGTGCCAGCAGCCCCACCGGACTCTCCTACGAGCAGTACTTC,CASSPTGLSYEQYF
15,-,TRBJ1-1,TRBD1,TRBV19,TGTGCCAGTAGTACCTCAGGGGGCAGGAACACTGAAGCTTTCTTT,CASSTSGGRNTEAFF
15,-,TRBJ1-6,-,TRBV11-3,TGTGCCAGCAGCTTAGATAACAGGTATAATTCACCCCTCCACTTT,CASSLDNRYNSPLHF
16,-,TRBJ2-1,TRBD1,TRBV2,TGTGCCAGCAGTCTTTGGGGGACAGCCACCTCGGGTGAGCAGTTCTTC,CASSLWGTATSGEQFF
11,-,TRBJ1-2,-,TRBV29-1,TGCAGCGCCAGGACAGCCTATGGCTACACCTTC,CSARTAYGYTF
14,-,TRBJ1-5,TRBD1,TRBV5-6,TGTGCCAGCAGTCGGACAGGGGGCAATCAGCCCCAGCATTTT,CASSRTGGNQPQHF
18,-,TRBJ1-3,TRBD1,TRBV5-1,TGCGCCAGCAGCCCGGACAGGGGGAGCTGGTCCAGAGGTAACACCATATATTTT,CASSPDRGSWSRGNTIYF
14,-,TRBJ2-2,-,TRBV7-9,TGTGCCGGATCGGAGCAGATCAACACCGGGGAGCTGTTTTTT,CAGSEQINTGELFF
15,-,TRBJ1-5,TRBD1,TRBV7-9,TGTGCCAGCAGCCCGGGGACAGGGAGAGGTCAGCCCCAGCATTTT,CASSPGTGRGQPQHF
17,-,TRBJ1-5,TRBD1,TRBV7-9,TGTGCCAGCAGCATTACAACCGGGACAGGGGCTGGACAGCCCCAGCATTTT,CASSITTGTGAGQPQHF
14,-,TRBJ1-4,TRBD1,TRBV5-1,TGCGCCAGCAGCTTTGGACAGGGGAATGAAAAACTGTTTTTT,CASSFGQGNEKLFF
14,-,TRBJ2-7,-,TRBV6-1,TGTGCCAGCAGTGAAGGTCCACTCTCCTACGAGCAGTACTTC,CASSEGPLSYEQYF
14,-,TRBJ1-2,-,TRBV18,TGTGCCAGCTCACCCGCTGACGCAGGTCGTGGTTACACCTTC,CASSPADAGRGYTF
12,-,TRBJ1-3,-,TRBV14,TGTGCCAGCAGCCAAGATAGAGGCACCATATATTTT,CASSQDRGTIYF
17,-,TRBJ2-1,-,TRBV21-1,TGTGCCAGCAGCAAAGCGCCGGGGTTACGCGCCTACAATGAGCAGTTCTTC,CASSKAPGLRAYNEQFF
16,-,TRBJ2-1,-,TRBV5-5,TGTGCCAGCAGCTTGGTGGTTGGGCAGGGAAGGGGTGAGCAGTTCTTC,CASSLVVGQGRGEQFF
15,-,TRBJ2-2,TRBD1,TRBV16,TGTGCCAGCAGCGCGCGACAGGGAAACACCGGGGAGCTGTTTTTT,CASSARQGNTGELFF
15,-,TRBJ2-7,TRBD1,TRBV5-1,TGCGCCAGCAGCCCACCCGGGACAGGTGGCTACGAGCAGTACTTC,CASSPPGTGGYEQYF
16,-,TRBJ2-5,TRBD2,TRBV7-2,TGTGCCAGCAGCCCCTACCGCGGGGGGCCCAAAGAGACCCAGTACTTC,CASSPYRGGPKETQYF
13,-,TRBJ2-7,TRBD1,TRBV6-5,TGTGCCACCCAGAGGGGCAGGGGGTACGAGCAGTACTTC,CATQRGRGYEQYF
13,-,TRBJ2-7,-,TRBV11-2,TGTGCCAGCAGCTCTCTATGGGGGCAGGAGCAGTACTTC,CASSSLWGQEQYF
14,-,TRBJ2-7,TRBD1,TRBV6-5,TGTGCCAGCAGTTCCGGACAGGGAAAAAGGGAGCAGTACTTC,CASSSGQGKREQYF
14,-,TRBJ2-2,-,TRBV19,TGTGCCAGTAGGGGGGGGCGTACGGACCGGGAGCTGTTTTTT,CASRGGRTDRELFF